This T cell receptor (beta chain) originates from a study of a mutant IDH1 vaccine in newly diagnosed glioma. V dropped 0 bases and J dropped 8 bases, with 10 bases sitting between them. In germline, CDR1 is SGHVS, CDR2 FQNEAQ. CDR3 length: 14 residues. Time point given: week 5, during vaccination. Vaccinated patients received 300 ug of mutant IDH1 20-mer peptide per dose, with topical imiquimod. The protocol was immunoSEQ multiplex PCR, while the TCRdb copy is restricted to in-frame clones and leaves out a portion. The sample lists approximately 50,000 clones, over 75% occurring once. With regard to this clone: What it binds is not known.

The material sequenced was PBMCs, taken from a glioma patient whose treatment included an IDH1 peptide vaccine. This TCR derives from a man in his fifties with glioma. This rearrangement joins TRBV7-8 to TRBJ1-4; tentatively, D is TRBD1 (5 bases). CDR3 amino acids: CASSLAGRGEKLFF. CDR3 nucleotides: TGTGCCAGCAGCTTAGCGGGGCGGGGGGAAAAACTGTTTTTT.